The 8 T cell receptor beta chains below were found in one sample sequenced in a study of T-cell reconstitution after alpha-beta-depleted transplantation in children. TCRbeta library construction was performed incorporating unique molecular identifiers. Each CDR3 protein gets one entry after TCRdb re-called the PCR reads with MiXCR. The sample contains 250,000 to 400,000 distinct CDR3 sequences, 23% of which appear only once. The sample in question was PBMCs, mostly from graft donor cells, obtained 180 days after TCRalphabeta/CD19-depleted stem cell transplant. The receptors were gathered from a male patient between 5 and 17 years old who had a stem cell transplant for acute lymphoblastic leukemia, so the T cells may come from the graft donor.

In its sample, this clonotype was seen a few times. This chain connects TRBV5-1 to TRBJ2-1; TRBD2 might be the D (5 bases). CDR1 is SGHRS and CDR2 is YFSETQ in the germline V gene. Between the trimmed V and J ends, which lost 2 bases and 9 bases, there was a span of 9 bases. The CDR3 runs to 12 residues. Written as DNA, the CDR3 is TGCGCCAGCAGCTTATCGGGGATTGAGCAGTTCTTC. Translating it yields CASSLSGIEQFF. Together with reference TRBV5-1 and TRBJ2-1, the CDR3 gives the full variable domain: KAGVTQTPRYLIKTRGQQVTLSCSPISGHRSVSWYQQTPGQGLQFLFEYFSETQRNKGNFPGRFSGRQFSNSRSEMNVSTLELGDSALYLCASSLSGIEQFFGPGTRLTVL.

The chain recombines TRBV12-3 or TRBV12-4 with TRBJ2-2, with unresolved D. The V and J ends lost 3 bases and 1 base respectively, with 3 bases between them. This CDR3 is 13 amino acids long. In nucleotides, the CDR3 is TGTGCCAGCAGTTTTTGGAACACCGGGGAGCTGTTTTTT. Translation gives CASSFWNTGELFF.

This clonotype was detected only a few times. The chain combines TRBV4-2 with TRBJ2-7; no clear D gene. Trimming cost V 1 base and J 4 bases, with 14 bases left between them. Germline V CDR1 and CDR2: LGHNA, YNFKEQ. The CDR3 has 15 amino acids. CDR3 coding DNA: TGTGCCAGCAGCCAAGGTCCGCATGCGATGTACGAGCAGTACTTC. Translated, it gives CASSQGPHAMYEQYF.

V is TRBV7-3 and J is TRBJ2-7; D call uncertain. The CDR3 spans 14 residues. The germline V gene has CDR1 SGHTA and CDR2 FQGTGA. V lost 2 bases and J lost 2, with 10 bases in between. In DNA form, the CDR3 reads TGTGCCAGCAGCTTAGCCGGGTTCACCTACGAGCAGTACTTC. Translated, it gives CASSLAGFTYEQYF.

The chain combines TRBV12-3 or TRBV12-4 with TRBJ2-3; 13 bases match TRBD2. The CDR3 is made up of 20 amino acids. Trimming took 5 bases from V and 1 from J; bases not matched to a gene: 15. CDR3 in amino acids: CASSPRHPTSGRPGTDTQYF. CDR3 sequence (DNA): TGTGCCAGCAGTCCGCGCCACCCGACTAGCGGGAGGCCCGGCACAGATACGCAGTATTTT.

V is TRBV20-1 and J is TRBJ2-1; 9 bases are shared with TRBD1. Germline lookup yields CDR1 DFQATT and CDR2 SNEGSKA (reference sequence). The length of the CDR3 is 17 residues. The junction had 10 bases not matched to a gene; V was cut back by 1 base and J by 3 bases. In nucleotides, the CDR3 is TGCAGTGCTAGAGGTATCGGGACAGGGAAAGACTACAATGAGCAGTTCTTC. Residues: CSARGIGTGKDYNEQFF.

In its sample, this clonotype was seen a few times. This chain uses TRBV29-1 with TRBJ1-4; D is possibly TRBD1 (5 bases). Germline CDR1 SQVTM, CDR2 ANQGSEA. CDR3 length: 11 amino acids. Trimming shortened V by 4 bases and J by 6 bases, and 6 bases separated the two germline ends. This chain's CDR3 is CSVARDEKLFF. The CDR3 nucleotides read TGCAGCGTTGCCAGGGATGAAAAACTGTTTTTT.

The chain has TRBV7-8 and TRBJ2-1; the match to TRBD2 covers 9 bases. Per germline, CDR1 SGHVS and CDR2 FQNEAQ. The CDR3 sequence is 16 residues long. Trimming cost V 6 bases and J 5 bases; bases outside gene matches: 11. The CDR3 loop reads CASSILAGFNHNEQFF. CDR3 DNA: TGTGCCAGCAGTATACTAGCGGGTTTTAACCACAATGAGCAGTTCTTC.